The clone carrying this T cell receptor beta chain was picked up one time. Germline CDR1 MNHNS, CDR2 SASEGT. V gave up 3 bases and J gave up 0 bases, with 11 bases separating them. CDR3 length: 16 residues. This sample stems from a study of blood T cell repertoires in COVID-19. Study-wide background: PBMCs, B-cell-depleted T cells, or T cells were the source of the cDNA or gDNA that made up the material.

Per the study methods: For nucleated cells, counts were estimated from reference gene primer amplification. Sequenced by immunoSEQ multiplex PCR; TCRdb stores in-frame clones only, minus some. The V and J calls and clone size are taken from that table; D and trimming were inferred from the DNA. The sample records more than 250,000 clones, approximately 90% being singletons. Those who participated ranged in age from about 18 to 89 years and resided in about 24 US areas. Clinical history reported by participants formed the basis on which cohorts were assigned. The genes are TRBV6-1 and TRBJ1-4; TRBD1 is a possible D gene (6 bases). Sequencing was performed on PBMCs or T cells enriched from blood (not recorded which). The receptor was isolated from a woman aged 18-29 years who had recovered from COVID-19. This chain's CDR3 is CASSETPGATNEKLFF. The DNA of the CDR3 is TGTGCCAGCAGTGAGACCCCAGGGGCAACTAATGAAAAACTGTTTTTT.